These 25 T cell receptor beta chains were all obtained from the same sample, sequenced in a study of control samples from healthy donors and cancer patients. TCRdb keeps only in-frame clones here, not all; method: immunoSEQ multiplex PCR. The data contain tens of thousands of clones, approximately 90% of them singletons. Material: PBMCs. These receptor sequences come from an older woman with head and neck cancer.

This clone was counted a single time. V gene TRBV28 combines with J gene TRBJ2-1; TRBD1 might be the D (6 bases). There are 14 residues in the CDR3. V lost 7 bases, J lost 8 bases, and 18 bases lay in between. Germline V gives CDR1 MDHEN, CDR2 SYDVKM. The CDR3 coding sequence is TGTGCCAGCACTCTAGGGGGAATGGTGGATGAGCAGTTCTTC. Its protein product is CASTLGGMVDEQFF.

This chain uses TRBV6-6 with TRBJ2-2, with D perhaps matching TRBD1 (6 bases). The CDR3 runs 15 residues. Trimming cost V 7 bases and J 2 bases, with 14 bases left between them. Germline-derived CDR1 and CDR2 are MNHNY and SVGAGI (reference sequence). The CDR3: CASTTGLANTGELFF. The CDR3 DNA sequence: TGTGCCAGCACCACAGGGCTAGCTAACACCGGGGAGCTGTTTTTT.

The chain combines TRBV5-1 with TRBJ2-2; D is possibly TRBD2 (5 bases). The CDR3 length is 16 residues. Germline CDR1 SGHRS, CDR2 YFSETQ. V shed 0 bases and J shed 2 bases, with 11 bases lying between them. Here the CDR3 DNA reads TGCGCCAGCAGCTTGGGCGGGCGAAGTAACACCGGGGAGCTGTTTTTT. It translates to CASSLGGRSNTGELFF.

This rearrangement joins TRBV10-3 to TRBJ2-1; D gene uncertain. Trimming took off 3 bases at V and 4 bases at J, with 7 bases between the two ends. The CDR3 has 13 amino acids. Germline-derived CDR1 and CDR2 are ENHRY and SYGVKD. This CDR3 reads CAISDSQYNEQFF. CDR3 DNA sequence: TGTGCCATCAGTGACTCGCAGTACAATGAGCAGTTCTTC.

This chain uses TRBV30 with TRBJ2-5, with 9 bases that match TRBD1. V dropped 0 bases and J dropped 5; count of bases not matched to a gene: 10. Germline CDR1 reads GTSNPN; CDR2 reads SVGIG (reference sequence). The CDR3 spans 16 residues. The DNA of the CDR3 is TGTGCCTGGAGTGTACTAGGGACAGGGATAGGGGAGACCCAGTACTTC. Translating gives CAWSVLGTGIGETQYF.

The rearrangement uses TRBV2 and TRBJ1-2; D gene uncertain. This CDR3 region has 14 residues. CDR1 is SNHLY and CDR2 is FYNNEI in the germline V gene. The V gene lost 9 bases and the J gene lost 0 bases, with 14 bases spanning the gap. For the CDR3, the DNA is TGTGCCAGTAACCCCACTTGGGCTAACTATGGCTACACCTTC. Its protein is CASNPTWANYGYTF.

This clone was detected a few times. The rearrangement uses TRBV21-1 and TRBJ1-2. TRBV21-1 is a pseudogene locus. The CDR3 runs to 14 residues. The CDR3 spells CASSKEGRPYGYTF. Written as DNA, the CDR3 is TGTGCCAGCAGCAAAGAGGGACGGCCCTATGGCTACACCTTC.

The CDR3 region is CASSLEDGELFF. The CDR3 nucleotides are TGTGCCAGCAGCTTAGAGGACGGGGAGCTGTTTTTT. This rearrangement joins TRBV11-3 to TRBJ2-2; D is unresolved. V lost 0 bases and J 7 bases, leaving 3 bases between the germline ends. CDR3 length: 12 amino acids. The germline V gene encodes CDR1 SGHNT and CDR2 YENEEA. Combining the CDR3 with reference TRBV11-3 and TRBJ2-2 gives the whole variable domain EAGVVQSPRYKIIEKKQPVAFWCNPISGHNTLYWYLQNLGQGPELLIRYENEEAVDDSQLPKDRFSAERLKGVDSTLKIQPAELGDSAVYLCASSLEDGELFFGEGSRLTVL.

This chain connects TRBV5-1 to TRBJ1-3; D remains ambiguous. V lost 0 bases and J 0 bases, leaving 4 bases between the germline ends. This CDR3 contains 14 residues. Germline V CDR1 and CDR2: SGHRS, YFSETQ. CDR3 in amino acids: CASSLDGSGNTIYF. The CDR3 DNA sequence: TGCGCCAGCAGCTTGGACGGCTCTGGAAACACCATATATTTT.

The chain uses TRBV4-2 and TRBJ2-7, with 9 positions matching TRBD2. From germline, CDR1 is LGHNA and CDR2 YNFKEQ. CDR3 size: 15 residues. V lost 1 base to trimming and J lost 4 bases; unmatched junction nucleotides: 5. Here the CDR3 reads CASSQGVTSGYEQYF. In DNA, the CDR3 is TGTGCCAGCAGCCAAGGAGTGACTAGCGGTTACGAGCAGTACTTC.

This chain joins TRBV14 and TRBJ2-7, with D uncertain. V was clipped by 1 base and J by 4 bases, with 8 bases between them. The germline V gene encodes CDR1 SGHDN and CDR2 FVKESK. The CDR3 contains 13 residues. The CDR3 DNA sequence: TGTGCCAGCAGCCAAGGGGGAAGTTACGAGCAGTACTTC. Translating gives CASSQGGSYEQYF.

This clone was counted a single time. This chain joins TRBV3-1 (or the pseudogene TRBV3-2) and TRBJ1-2, with no clear D. CDR1 LGHDT and CDR2 YNNKEL come from the germline V gene (reference sequence). This CDR3 has 14 amino acids. V lost 1 base, J lost 7 bases, and 13 bases lay in between. The DNA of the CDR3 is TGTGCCAGCAGCCAAGCGGCTGGGAGACGTGGCTACACCTTC. This codes for CASSQAAGRRGYTF.

The chain has TRBV30 and TRBJ2-7; tentative D call: TRBD2 (6 bases). Trimming removed 5 bases at V and 3 bases at J, with 8 bases between. The length of the CDR3 is 11 residues. CDR1 and CDR2 from the germline V gene are GTSNPN and SVGIG (reference sequence). This chain's CDR3 is CAWGTDYEQYF. CDR3 DNA: TGTGCCTGGGGGACTGACTACGAGCAGTACTTC.

The V gene is TRBV7-9, the J gene TRBJ2-3; D possibly corresponds to TRBD2 (5 bases). Trimming pared 5 bases from V and 5 bases from J, leaving 20 bases between. Germline V gene data show CDR1 as SEHNR and CDR2 as FQNEAQ (reference sequence). The CDR3 is made up of 16 amino acids. For the CDR3, the DNA is TGTGCCAGCAGCGACCTACGTCGTGGGAGAGGAGATACGCAGTATTTT. Translated: CASSDLRRGRGDTQYF.

The V call is TRBV29-1, the J call TRBJ1-2; D is unresolved. The germline V gene encodes CDR1 SQVTM and CDR2 ANQGSEA. The CDR3 spans 13 residues. V was trimmed by 5 bases and J by 3 bases, leaving 13 bases between them. DNA for the CDR3: TGCAGCGTTCGATTCGGGGTCGACTATGGCTACACCTTC. It is translated as CSVRFGVDYGYTF.

The chain combines TRBV7-9 with TRBJ1-1; TRBD1 might be the D (5 bases). Per germline, CDR1 SEHNR and CDR2 FQNEAQ (reference sequence). There are 15 residues in the CDR3. V dropped 4 bases and J dropped 8 bases, with 20 bases sitting between them. The CDR3 sequence is CASSSGVGGFFEAFF. The CDR3 nucleotides read TGTGCCAGCAGCTCGGGGGTAGGCGGGTTCTTCGAAGCTTTCTTT.

The V and J genes are TRBV3-1 (or the pseudogene TRBV3-2) and TRBJ2-7; 7 bases agree with TRBD1. The CDR3 is 15 amino acids. CDR1 and CDR2 from the germline V gene are LGHDT and YNNKEL (reference sequence). V lost 2 bases, J lost 3 bases, and 7 bases stayed unmatched. The CDR3 loop reads CASSQSGQADYEQYF. DNA of the CDR3: TGTGCCAGCAGCCAATCTGGACAGGCCGACTACGAGCAGTACTTC.

The rearrangement links TRBV27 to TRBJ2-4; D remains ambiguous. From germline, CDR1 is MNHEY and CDR2 SMNVEV (reference sequence). This CDR3 comprises 13 residues. Trimming pared 6 bases from V and 5 bases from J, leaving 11 bases between. CDR3 bases: TGTGCCAGCAGAGCTTTTGCGGAAAACATTCAGTACTTC. It yields the protein CASRAFAENIQYF.

V gene TRBV29-1 combines with J gene TRBJ1-1; no firm D call. The CDR3 consists of 14 residues. V gave up 1 base and J gave up 5 bases, with 14 bases separating them. Germline V gene sequence: CDR1 SQVTM, CDR2 ANQGSEA. This CDR3 is CSVEVRTSDTEAFF. As DNA, the CDR3 is TGCAGCGTTGAAGTCAGGACCTCGGATACTGAAGCTTTCTTT.

V gene TRBV12-3 or TRBV12-4 combines with J gene TRBJ1-1, with D unclear. The CDR3 spans 13 residues. V lost 8 bases and J lost 12, with 22 bases in between. The CDR3 loop reads CASRNVKDPESFF. In DNA, the CDR3 is TGTGCCAGCCGGAACGTGAAGGATCCGGAGTCTTTCTTT.

J is TRBJ2-2 and V is TRBV11-3; D unclear. Between the trimmed V and J ends, which lost 5 bases and 0 bases, there was a span of 10 bases. CDR1 and CDR2 (germline): SGHNT, YENEEA. The CDR3 runs 15 residues. The DNA for the CDR3 is TGTGCCAGCAGCCCTCGCACAGCGAACACCGGGGAGCTGTTTTTT. This gives the protein CASSPRTANTGELFF.

The rearrangement links TRBV2 to TRBJ2-3, with TRBD2 identical over 11 bases. Looked up from germline, CDR1 is SNHLY and CDR2 is FYNNEI. V lost 1 base, J lost 14 bases, and 2 bases stayed unmatched. The CDR3 runs to 12 residues. CDR3 protein: CASSEGGLAVYF. The CDR3 bases are TGTGCCAGCAGTGAAGGGGGACTAGCGGTGTATTTT.

V and J are TRBV6-5 and TRBJ2-2; D unresolved. V shed 6 bases and J shed 5 bases, with 13 bases lying between them. Germline values: CDR1 MNHEY, CDR2 SVGAGI. CDR3 size: 14 residues. The DNA for the CDR3 is TGTGCCAGCAGCCCCCGGTCTACTACCGGGGAGCTGTTTTTT. Translated: CASSPRSTTGELFF.

The chain employs TRBV7-9 and TRBJ1-3, with 11 nucleotides matching TRBD1. Trimming took 0 bases from V and 0 from J; bases not matched to a gene: 4. Germline-derived CDR1 and CDR2 are SEHNR and FQNEAQ (reference sequence). The CDR3 runs 18 residues. The CDR3 DNA is TGTGCCAGCAGCTTAGCGGGACAGGGGGAGAGCTCTGGAAACACCATATATTTT. It encodes CASSLAGQGESSGNTIYF.

The chain employs TRBV9 and TRBJ1-5, with unresolved D. The germline gives CDR1 SGDLS, CDR2 YYNGEE. This CDR3 contains 14 residues. Trimming stripped 0 bases from V and 2 bases from J, with 6 bases between. The CDR3 DNA reads TGTGCCAGCAGCGTAGGGGTGGGCAATCAGCCCCAGCATTTT. Its protein product is CASSVGVGNQPQHF.